These 26 T cell receptor beta chains were sequenced from one sample in a study of sequential checkpoint blockade in melanoma. Profiling relied on immunoSEQ multiplex PCR, and the TCRdb table lists in-frame clones only, not all of them. The sample shows about 30,000 clones, around 90% of them seen only once. As to treatment: randomized to nivolumab then ipilimumab (arm A) or the reverse (arm B). The sample here was CD8+ T cells sorted from blood (inferred from file names), taken from a patient given nivolumab and ipilimumab in sequence. All receptors come from a human donor with melanoma.

The chain combines TRBV27 with TRBJ2-2, with a possible D match to TRBD1 (5 bases). This CDR3 spans 15 amino acids. The V gene's germline CDR1 is MNHEY and CDR2 SMNVEV (reference sequence). Trimming took 4 bases from V and 0 from J, leaving 9 bases between them. CDR3 loop: CASSSDIPNTGELFF. The CDR3 DNA sequence: TGTGCCAGCAGTTCGGACATACCGAACACCGGGGAGCTGTTTTTT.

This chain connects TRBV15 to TRBJ2-2; the match to TRBD2 covers 11 bases. The germline CDR1 and CDR2 sequences are LNHNV and YYDKDF (reference sequence). Trimming at V came to 0 bases and at J to 6 bases, leaving 0 bases not matched to a gene. The CDR3 totals 15 residues. The CDR3, as DNA: TGTGCCACCAGCAGAGATAGCGGGGGGGCCGGGGAGCTGTTTTTT. Amino acids: CATSRDSGGAGELFF.

The chain recombines TRBV27 with TRBJ1-5; no reliable D call. CDR1 is MNHEY, CDR2 SMNVEV, per germline (reference sequence). Deletions cut 2 bases from V and 3 bases from J, with 8 bases between. CDR3 length: 14 residues. The CDR3 reads CASSLEGTNQPQHF. The CDR3 nucleotides read TGTGCCAGCAGTTTAGAGGGAACCAATCAGCCCCAGCATTTT.

This rearrangement joins TRBV28 to TRBJ2-3; a weak D match, TRBD2 (5 bases). The germline CDR1 and CDR2 sequences are MDHEN and SYDVKM. V dropped 6 bases and J dropped 2 bases, with 9 bases sitting between them. CDR3 length: 13 residues. The chain's CDR3 is CASSIGITDTQYF. For the CDR3, the DNA is TGTGCCAGCAGCATCGGGATCACAGATACGCAGTATTTT.

There are a few counts of this clone. This chain joins TRBV6-1 and TRBJ2-7, with 9 bases fitting TRBD1. The CDR3 loop spans 14 amino acids. CDR1 MNHNS and CDR2 SASEGT come from the germline V gene. The trim removed 3 bases at V and 3 bases at J, leaving 3 bases unmatched. This chain's CDR3 is CASSDTGGDYEQYF. In DNA form, the CDR3 reads TGTGCCAGCAGTGATACAGGGGGCGACTACGAGCAGTACTTC.

CDR3 loop: CASSQDDNTRYYGYTF. CDR3 DNA sequence: TGCGCCAGCAGCCAAGATGATAACACCAGGTACTATGGCTACACCTTC. This chain uses TRBV4-3 with TRBJ1-2; D gene ambiguous. The CDR3 contains 16 residues. The V end was cut by 0 bases, the J end by 3 bases, with 14 bases between. Per the germline V gene, CDR1 is LGHNA and CDR2 is YSLEER.

The chain combines TRBV27 with TRBJ1-5; D not certain. Germline V gene lookup returns CDR1 MNHEY and CDR2 SMNVEV (reference sequence). Deletions cut 4 bases from V and 2 bases from J, with 9 bases between. This CDR3 is built from 14 residues. In nucleotides, the CDR3 is TGTGCCAGCAGTTCGGGGATGGGCAATCAGCCCCAGCATTTT. It encodes CASSSGMGNQPQHF.

This chain joins TRBV2 and TRBJ1-1; a possible D gene is TRBD1 (5 bases). V lost 9 bases, J lost 1 base, and 9 bases lay in between. The CDR3 is made up of 12 amino acids. Germline V gives CDR1 SNHLY, CDR2 FYNNEI. As DNA, the CDR3 is TGTGCCAGTAAAAGGGGGAACACTGAAGCTTTCTTT. As protein: CASKRGNTEAFF. The variable domain in full, completed from reference TRBV2 and TRBJ1-1, reads EPEVTQTPSHQVTQMGQEVILRCVPISNHLYFYWYRQILGQKVEFLVSFYNNEISEKSEIFDDQFSVERPDGSNFTLKIRSTKLEDSAMYFCASKRGNTEAFFGQGTRLTVV.

This chain joins TRBV28 and TRBJ2-6; D gene unclear. Germline V CDR1 and CDR2: MDHEN, SYDVKM. Between the trimmed V and J ends, which lost 5 bases and 0 bases, there was a span of 32 bases. This CDR3 region has 23 residues. CDR3 sequence reads: CASSLPPLPSNEALLSGANVLTF. The CDR3 DNA follows: TGTGCCAGCAGTCTTCCCCCGCTTCCCTCCAACGAGGCCCTCCTCTCTGGGGCCAACGTCCTGACTTTC.

Only a few counts were recorded for this clone. The chain carries TRBV4-1 and TRBJ1-2, with TRBD1 matching 9 bases. The germline V gene has CDR1 MGHRA and CDR2 YSYEKL. The trim removed 0 bases at V and 4 bases at J, leaving 3 bases unmatched. CDR3 size: 15 residues. CDR3 loop: CASSQDLGQGYGYTF. The DNA for the CDR3 is TGCGCCAGCAGCCAAGATTTGGGACAGGGCTATGGCTACACCTTC.

The rearrangement joins TRBV28 to TRBJ2-5, with 10 bases matching TRBD2. The J segment lost 2 bases and the V segment lost 6 bases, leaving 3 bases of the junction unmatched. The V gene's germline CDR1 is MDHEN and CDR2 SYDVKM. The CDR3 consists of 14 residues. The CDR3 nucleotides are TGTGCCAGCAGGCCAGCGGGGGGGCAAGAGACCCAGTACTTC. Translated, it gives CASRPAGGQETQYF.

V is TRBV28 and J is TRBJ1-6, with D uncertain. Germline V gene data show CDR1 as MDHEN and CDR2 as SYDVKM. CDR3 length: 14 amino acids. The V and J ends lost 6 bases and 6 bases respectively, with 12 bases between them. CDR3 region: CASSWALGNSPLHF. The CDR3 bases are TGTGCCAGCAGCTGGGCGCTTGGTAATTCACCCCTCCACTTT. Supplemented by reference TRBV28 and TRBJ1-6, the full variable domain reads DVKVTQSSRYLVKRTGEKVFLECVQDMDHENMFWYRQDPGLGLRLIYFSYDVKMKEKGDIPEGYSVSREKKERFSLILESASTNQTSMYLCASSWALGNSPLHFGNGTRLTVT.

The chain couples TRBV7-6 to TRBJ2-7; 8 bases fit TRBD1. Trimming took 5 bases from V and 2 from J; bases not matched to a gene: 5. Germline-derived CDR1 and CDR2 are SGHVS and FNYEAQ. The CDR3 spans 14 residues. The CDR3 DNA reads as TGTGCCAGCAGCCCCAGGGGGCCAACCTACGAGCAGTACTTC. Translated: CASSPRGPTYEQYF.

This CDR3 reads CAIRGNPRLDGYTF. The CDR3 nucleotides are TGTGCCATCCGGGGAAACCCCCGCCTAGATGGCTACACCTTC. The V gene is TRBV10-3, the J gene TRBJ1-2; D call uncertain. V was clipped by 8 bases and J by 6 bases, with 19 bases between them. This CDR3 has 14 residues. CDR1 is ENHRY, CDR2 SYGVKD, per germline.

The chain combines TRBV9 with TRBJ2-5, with D possibly being TRBD2 (6 bases). The CDR3 is made up of 14 amino acids. Germline loops: CDR1 SGDLS, CDR2 YYNGEE. The V and J ends lost 4 bases and 1 base respectively, with 11 bases between them. The CDR3 coding sequence is TGTGCCAGCAGCCCCGGGGAGGTCCAAGAGACCCAGTACTTC. Protein sequence: CASSPGEVQETQYF. Full variable domain (missing parts from reference TRBV9 and TRBJ2-5): DSGVTQTPKHLITATGQRVTLRCSPRSGDLSVYWYQQSLDQGLQFLIQYYNGEERAKGNILERFSAQQFPDLHSELNLSSLELGDSALYFCASSPGEVQETQYFGPGTRLLVL.

The chain uses TRBV6-5 and TRBJ2-2; D is perhaps TRBD2 (6 bases). V was shortened by 5 bases and J by 5 bases, with 15 bases between the two germline ends. The germline V gene has CDR1 MNHEY and CDR2 SVGAGI. This CDR3 is built from 15 residues. DNA of the CDR3: TGTGCCAGCAGTCCTGTTTCCGGGGGTACCGGGGAGCTGTTTTTT. Translated: CASSPVSGGTGELFF.

The V gene is TRBV4-3, the J gene TRBJ2-1; 10 bases are a match to TRBD1. Germline V lookup: CDR1 LGHNA, CDR2 YSLEER. V shed 1 base, J shed 6 bases, and the junction held 3 bases outside the gene matches. The CDR3 sequence is 15 residues long. The CDR3 reads CASSQGQGAGNEQFF. CDR3 DNA sequence: TGCGCCAGCAGCCAAGGACAGGGGGCGGGCAATGAGCAGTTCTTC.

This clone has just one count. The chain combines TRBV13 with TRBJ1-6, with 8 bases lining up with TRBD1. J lost 7 bases, V lost 0 bases, and 14 bases had no gene match. This CDR3 has 19 amino acids. Per the germline V gene, CDR1 is PRHDT and CDR2 is FYEKMQ (reference sequence). CDR3 sequence: CASSLGLAGGRTLNSPLHF. CDR3 sequence (DNA): TGTGCCAGCAGCTTAGGCCTGGCAGGGGGCAGGACTTTGAATTCACCCCTCCACTTT.

The rearrangement links TRBV5-8 to TRBJ1-2; TRBD1 agrees at 7 bases. The V and J ends lost 4 bases and 4 bases, in that order; junction bases with no gene match: 4. In germline, CDR1 is SGHTS, CDR2 YDEGEE. This CDR3 contains 13 residues. In DNA, the CDR3 is TGTGCCAGCAGCCGACAGGGCGGCTATGGCTACACCTTC. Protein product: CASSRQGGYGYTF.

This rearrangement joins TRBV5-5 to TRBJ2-7; the D is unclear. This CDR3 is built from 16 residues. Germline values: CDR1 SGHKS, CDR2 YYEKEE (reference sequence). The germline V and J ends were trimmed by 0 bases and 0 bases, with 13 bases remaining between them. CDR3 loop: CASSLARLQSSYEQYF. The CDR3 DNA is TGTGCCAGCAGCTTGGCGAGACTTCAGAGCTCCTACGAGCAGTACTTC.

The chain recombines TRBV13 with TRBJ1-3; D unresolved. V gave up 5 bases and J gave up 0 bases, with 8 bases separating them. There are 14 residues in the CDR3. Germline loops: CDR1 PRHDT, CDR2 FYEKMQ (reference sequence). The CDR3 nucleotides are TGTGCCAGCAGCCATGGAGACTCTGGAAACACCATATATTTT. Translation gives CASSHGDSGNTIYF.

This chain connects TRBV27 to TRBJ1-1, with TRBD1 as a possible D gene (6 bases). The germline V gene has CDR1 MNHEY and CDR2 SMNVEV (reference sequence). This CDR3 has 12 residues. The V and J ends lost 8 bases and 1 base respectively, with 8 bases between them. In DNA, the CDR3 is TGTGCCAGCGAGGGACAGAACACTGAAGCTTTCTTT. Its translation: CASEGQNTEAFF.

V and J are TRBV19 and TRBJ2-3, with 8 nucleotides matching TRBD2. V trimming: 3 bases; J trimming: 6 bases; junction bases outside the gene matches: 8. This CDR3 region has 15 residues. Germline loops: CDR1 LNHDA, CDR2 SQIVND (reference sequence). The CDR3 bases are TGTGCCAGTAGTATTAACGGGGGGGCCCCCGATACGCAGTATTTT. This codes for CASSINGGAPDTQYF.

The chain joins TRBV2 to TRBJ2-7; D may be TRBD1 (6 bases). CDR1 SNHLY and CDR2 FYNNEI come from the germline V gene. V was trimmed by 6 bases and J by 3 bases, leaving 12 bases between them. The CDR3 totals 13 residues. For the CDR3, the DNA is TGTGCCAGCAGGAGACAGGATCGCTACGAGCAGTACTTC. It encodes CASRRQDRYEQYF.

This clone is termed medium-sized. The genes are TRBV6-6 and TRBJ2-1, with a tentative D call TRBD1 (5 bases). The CDR3 runs to 14 residues. Looked up from germline, CDR1 is MNHNY and CDR2 is SVGAGI (reference sequence). Trimming shortened V by 0 bases and J by 8 bases, and 11 bases separated the two germline ends. The CDR3 DNA is TGTGCCAGCAGTTACTCGCCCCAAGGGGATGAGCAGTTCTTC. It translates to CASSYSPQGDEQFF.

On this clone itself: Other DNA sequences in the sample encode the same CDR3. The chain couples TRBV5-3 to TRBJ1-2; the D gene is possibly TRBD1 (6 bases). TRBV5-3 falls under the ORF class, with uncertain function. V lost 4 bases and J 4 bases, leaving 17 bases between the germline ends. CDR3 length: 15 residues. The chain's CDR3 is CARSKELQGAYGYTF. For the CDR3, the DNA is TGTGCCAGAAGCAAGGAACTACAGGGAGCCTATGGCTACACCTTC.